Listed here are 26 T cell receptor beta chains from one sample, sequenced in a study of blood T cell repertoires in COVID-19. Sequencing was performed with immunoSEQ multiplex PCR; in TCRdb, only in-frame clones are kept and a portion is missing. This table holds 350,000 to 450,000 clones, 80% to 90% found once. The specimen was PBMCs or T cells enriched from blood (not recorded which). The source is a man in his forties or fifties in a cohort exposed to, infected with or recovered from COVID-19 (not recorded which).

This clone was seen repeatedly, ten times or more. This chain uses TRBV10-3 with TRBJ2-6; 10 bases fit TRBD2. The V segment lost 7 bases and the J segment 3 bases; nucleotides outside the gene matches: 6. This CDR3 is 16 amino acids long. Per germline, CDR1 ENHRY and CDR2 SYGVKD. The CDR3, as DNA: TGTGCCATCACAGCGGGAGGGCCAGATGGGGCCAACGTCCTGACTTTC. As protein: CAITAGGPDGANVLTF.

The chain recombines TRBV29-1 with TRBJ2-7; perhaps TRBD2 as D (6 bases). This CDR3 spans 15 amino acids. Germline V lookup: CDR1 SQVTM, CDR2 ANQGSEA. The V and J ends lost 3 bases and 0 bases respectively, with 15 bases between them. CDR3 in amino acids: CSVDTGRGFSYEQYF. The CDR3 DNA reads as TGCAGCGTTGACACCGGGCGGGGATTCTCCTACGAGCAGTACTTC.

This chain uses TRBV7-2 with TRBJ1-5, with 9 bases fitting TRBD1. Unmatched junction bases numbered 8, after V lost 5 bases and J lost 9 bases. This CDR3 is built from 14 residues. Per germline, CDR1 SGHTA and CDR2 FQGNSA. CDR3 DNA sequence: TGTGCCAGCAGCGCCGGACAGGGGCTGGGGCCCCAGCATTTT. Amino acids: CASSAGQGLGPQHF.

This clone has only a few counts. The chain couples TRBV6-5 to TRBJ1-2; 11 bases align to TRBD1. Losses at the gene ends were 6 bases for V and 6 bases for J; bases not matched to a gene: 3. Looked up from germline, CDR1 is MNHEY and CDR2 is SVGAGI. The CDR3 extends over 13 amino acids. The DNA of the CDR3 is TGTGCCAGCAGGGGGACAGGGGGTGATGGCTACACCTTC. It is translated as CASRGTGGDGYTF.

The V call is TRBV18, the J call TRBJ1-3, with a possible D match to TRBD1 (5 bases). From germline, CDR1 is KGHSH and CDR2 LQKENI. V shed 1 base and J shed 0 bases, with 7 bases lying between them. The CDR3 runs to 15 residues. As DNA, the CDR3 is TGTGCCAGCTCACCACTGACAGCCTCTGGAAACACCATATATTTT. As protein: CASSPLTASGNTIYF.

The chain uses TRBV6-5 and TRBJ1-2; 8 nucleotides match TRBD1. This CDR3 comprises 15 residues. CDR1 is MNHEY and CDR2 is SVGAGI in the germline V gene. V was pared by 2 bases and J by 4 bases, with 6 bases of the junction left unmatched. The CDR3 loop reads CASSYDGQGSYGYTF. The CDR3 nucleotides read TGTGCCAGCAGTTACGACGGACAGGGCTCCTATGGCTACACCTTC.

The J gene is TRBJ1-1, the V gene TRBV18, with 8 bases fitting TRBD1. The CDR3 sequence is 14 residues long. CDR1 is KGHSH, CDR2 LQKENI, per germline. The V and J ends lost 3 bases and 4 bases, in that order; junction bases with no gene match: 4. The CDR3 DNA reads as TGTGCCAGCTCACCCGGACAGGGCCTCACTGAAGCTTTCTTT. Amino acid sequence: CASSPGQGLTEAFF.

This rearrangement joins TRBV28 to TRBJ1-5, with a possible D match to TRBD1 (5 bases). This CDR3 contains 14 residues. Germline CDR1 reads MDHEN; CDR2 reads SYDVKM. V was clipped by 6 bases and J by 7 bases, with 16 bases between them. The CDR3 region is CASSLSQGYQPQHF. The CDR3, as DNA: TGTGCCAGCAGCTTGTCGCAGGGTTACCAGCCCCAGCATTTT.

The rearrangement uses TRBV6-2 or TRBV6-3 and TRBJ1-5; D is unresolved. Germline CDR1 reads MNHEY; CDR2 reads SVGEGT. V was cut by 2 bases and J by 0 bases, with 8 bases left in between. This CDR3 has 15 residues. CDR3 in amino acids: CASSYPGYSNQPQHF. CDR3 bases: TGTGCCAGCAGTTACCCGGGATATAGCAATCAGCCCCAGCATTTT.

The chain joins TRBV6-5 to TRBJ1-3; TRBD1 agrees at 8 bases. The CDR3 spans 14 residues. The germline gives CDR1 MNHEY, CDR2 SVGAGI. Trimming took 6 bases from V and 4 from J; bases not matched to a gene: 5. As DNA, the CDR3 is TGTGCCAGCAGCGACAGGGGAAAAGGAAACACCATATATTTT. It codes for CASSDRGKGNTIYF.

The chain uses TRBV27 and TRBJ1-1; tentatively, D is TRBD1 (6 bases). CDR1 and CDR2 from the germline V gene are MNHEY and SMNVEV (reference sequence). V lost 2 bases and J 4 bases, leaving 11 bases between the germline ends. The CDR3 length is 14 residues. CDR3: CASSLRQVGTEAFF. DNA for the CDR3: TGTGCCAGCAGTTTAAGACAGGTCGGCACTGAAGCTTTCTTT.

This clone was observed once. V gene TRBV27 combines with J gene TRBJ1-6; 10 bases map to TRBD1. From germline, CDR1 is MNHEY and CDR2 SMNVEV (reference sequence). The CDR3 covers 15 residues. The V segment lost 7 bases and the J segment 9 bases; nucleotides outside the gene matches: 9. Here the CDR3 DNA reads TGTGCCAGCAAGGTGGGACAGGGGAATAGTTCACCCCTCCACTTT. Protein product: CASKVGQGNSSPLHF.

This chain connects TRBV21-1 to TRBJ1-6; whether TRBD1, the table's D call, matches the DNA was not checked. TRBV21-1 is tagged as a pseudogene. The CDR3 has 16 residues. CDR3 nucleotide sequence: TGTGCCAGCCGCCGGGACATTCACTCCTATAATTCACCCCTCCACTTT. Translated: CASRRDIHSYNSPLHF.

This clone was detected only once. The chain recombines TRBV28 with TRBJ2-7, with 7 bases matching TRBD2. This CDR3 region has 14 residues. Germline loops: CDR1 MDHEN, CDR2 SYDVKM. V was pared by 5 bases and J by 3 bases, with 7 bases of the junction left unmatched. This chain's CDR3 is CASSQAGAIYEQYF. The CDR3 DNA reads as TGTGCCAGCAGTCAGGCGGGAGCCATCTACGAGCAGTACTTC.

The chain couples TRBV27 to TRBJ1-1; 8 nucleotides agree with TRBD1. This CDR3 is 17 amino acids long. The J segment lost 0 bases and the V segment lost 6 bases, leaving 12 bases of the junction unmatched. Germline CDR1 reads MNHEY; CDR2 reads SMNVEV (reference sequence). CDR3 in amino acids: CASSRGQGASMNTEAFF. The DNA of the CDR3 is TGTGCCAGCAGCCGAGGGCAGGGGGCAAGTATGAACACTGAAGCTTTCTTT.

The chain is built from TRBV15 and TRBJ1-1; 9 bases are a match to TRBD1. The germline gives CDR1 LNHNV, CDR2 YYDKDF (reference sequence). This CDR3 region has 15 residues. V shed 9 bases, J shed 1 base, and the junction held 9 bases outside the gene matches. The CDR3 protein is CATDGTGRTNTEAFF. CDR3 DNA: TGTGCCACGGATGGGACAGGGCGGACGAACACTGAAGCTTTCTTT.

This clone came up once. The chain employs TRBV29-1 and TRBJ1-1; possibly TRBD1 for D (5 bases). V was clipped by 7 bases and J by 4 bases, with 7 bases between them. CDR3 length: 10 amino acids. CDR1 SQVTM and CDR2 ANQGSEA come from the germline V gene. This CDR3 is CSGQGTEAFF. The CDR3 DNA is TGCAGCGGGCAGGGCACTGAAGCTTTCTTT.

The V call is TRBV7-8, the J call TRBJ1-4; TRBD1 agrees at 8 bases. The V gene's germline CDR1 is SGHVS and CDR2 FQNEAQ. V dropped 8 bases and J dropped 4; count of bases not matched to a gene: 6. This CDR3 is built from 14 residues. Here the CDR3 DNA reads TGTGCCAGCGCTAGGGACAGGTATAATGAAAAACTGTTTTTT. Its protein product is CASARDRYNEKLFF. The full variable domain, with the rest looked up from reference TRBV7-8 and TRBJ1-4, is GAGVSQSPRYKVAKRGQDVALRCDPISGHVSLFWYQQALGQGPEFLTYFQNEAQLDKSGLPSDRFFAERPEGSVSTLKIQRTQQEDSAVYLCASARDRYNEKLFFGSGTQLSVL.

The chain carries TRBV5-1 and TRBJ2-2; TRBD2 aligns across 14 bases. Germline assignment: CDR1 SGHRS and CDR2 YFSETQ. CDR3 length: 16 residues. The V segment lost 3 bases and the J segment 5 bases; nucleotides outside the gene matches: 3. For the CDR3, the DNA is TGCGCCAGCAGCTGGACTAGCGGGAGGCAAACCGGGGAGCTGTTTTTT. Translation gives CASSWTSGRQTGELFF. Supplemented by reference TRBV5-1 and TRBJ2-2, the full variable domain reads KAGVTQTPRYLIKTRGQQVTLSCSPISGHRSVSWYQQTPGQGLQFLFEYFSETQRNKGNFPGRFSGRQFSNSRSEMNVSTLELGDSALYLCASSWTSGRQTGELFFGEGSRLTVL.

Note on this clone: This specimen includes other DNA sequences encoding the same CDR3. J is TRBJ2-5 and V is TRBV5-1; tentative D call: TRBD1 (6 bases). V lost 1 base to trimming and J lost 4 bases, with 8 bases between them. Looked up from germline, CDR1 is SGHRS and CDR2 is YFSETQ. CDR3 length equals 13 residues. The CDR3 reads CASSLTGSETQYF. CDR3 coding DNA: TGCGCCAGCAGCTTGACAGGGTCAGAGACCCAGTACTTC.

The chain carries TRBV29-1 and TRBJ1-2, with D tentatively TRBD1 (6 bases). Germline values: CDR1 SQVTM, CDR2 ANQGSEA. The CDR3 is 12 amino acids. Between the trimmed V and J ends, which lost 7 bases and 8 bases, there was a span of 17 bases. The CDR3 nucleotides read TGCAGCGGAGGGGGAACAGGGTGGGGCTACACCTTC. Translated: CSGGGTGWGYTF.

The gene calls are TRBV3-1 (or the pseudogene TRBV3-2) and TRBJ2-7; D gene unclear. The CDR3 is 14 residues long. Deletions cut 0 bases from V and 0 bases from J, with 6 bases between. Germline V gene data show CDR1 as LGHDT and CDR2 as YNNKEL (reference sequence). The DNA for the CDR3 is TGTGCCAGCAGCCAAGAGTCTCGCTCCTACGAGCAGTACTTC. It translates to CASSQESRSYEQYF.

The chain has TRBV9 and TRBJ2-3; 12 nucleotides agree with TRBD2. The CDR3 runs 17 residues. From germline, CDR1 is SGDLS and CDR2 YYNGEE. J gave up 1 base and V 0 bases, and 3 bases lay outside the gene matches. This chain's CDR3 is CASSVDRLAGGTDTQYF. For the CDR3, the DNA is TGTGCCAGCAGCGTAGATAGACTAGCGGGGGGCACAGATACGCAGTATTTT.

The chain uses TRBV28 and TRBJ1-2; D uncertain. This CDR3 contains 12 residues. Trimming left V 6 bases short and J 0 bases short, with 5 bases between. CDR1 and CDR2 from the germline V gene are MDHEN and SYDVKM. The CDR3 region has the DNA TGTGCCAGCAGAACAGCTAACTATGGCTACACCTTC. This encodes CASRTANYGYTF.

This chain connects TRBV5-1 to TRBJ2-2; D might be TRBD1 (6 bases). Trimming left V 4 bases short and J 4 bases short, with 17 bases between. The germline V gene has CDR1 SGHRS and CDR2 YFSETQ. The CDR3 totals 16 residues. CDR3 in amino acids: CASSPDHRATTGELFF. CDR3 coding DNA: TGCGCCAGCAGCCCCGATCACAGGGCCACCACCGGGGAGCTGTTTTTT.

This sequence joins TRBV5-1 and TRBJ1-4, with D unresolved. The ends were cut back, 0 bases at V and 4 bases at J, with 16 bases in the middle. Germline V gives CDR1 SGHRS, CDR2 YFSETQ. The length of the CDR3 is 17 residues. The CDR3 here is CASSLGTSPAGNEKLFF. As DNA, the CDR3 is TGCGCCAGCAGCTTGGGTACATCCCCTGCGGGTAATGAAAAACTGTTTTTT.